The rows below give T cell receptor beta chains drawn from one sample of a study of blood T cell repertoires in COVID-19. Measured with immunoSEQ multiplex PCR; TCRdb has only the in-frame clones, and not every one. The table shows about 280,000 clones, with approximately 86% occurring only once. The specimen was peripheral blood. The receptors originated from a woman between 70 and 85 years old with COVID-19, enrolled during active disease. Each CDR3 is given with its conserved first and last residue. D genes are given only for firm matches.

V	D	CDR3
TRBV6-1	TRBD1	CASSGRDREISYGYTF
TRBV29-1	TRBD2	CSVETGGYEQYF
TRBV6-1	TRBD2	CASSELAGWNEQFF
TRBV19	TRBD2	CASSTRLAGEETQYF
TRBV4-2	TRBD1	CASGVGTGADTQYF
TRBV28	NA	CASSLPRTGEKLFF
TRBV10-1	NA	CASLRRGSLSNQPQHF
TRBV9	NA	CASSPRQDTDTQYF
TRBV5-6	TRBD2	CASRRSGSNYEQYF
TRBV29-1	NA	CSVRQGSYNSPLHF
TRBV13	NA	CASSLALATDTQYF
TRBV15	NA	CATSRGMLEGQPQHF
TRBV7-2	TRBD1	CASSGWFRQGANEQFF
TRBV27	NA	CASSPYEGGGYTF
TRBV5-4	TRBD2	CASSPRRTSGTDTQYF
TRBV25-1	NA	CASTGHGTPNYGYTF
TRBV7-2	TRBD2	CASSFVRGGRLADTQYF
TRBV19	TRBD1	CASSSDRVGQPQHF
TRBV30	TRBD1	CAWSVGGTGRNSPLHF
TRBV4-2	TRBD1	CASSGRQGNYGYTF
TRBV2	NA	CASRRQPGSYEQYF
TRBV10-2	TRBD2	CASRHGSGDEQFF
TRBV4-2	NA	CASSQDLGAVTYGYTF
TRBV5-6	TRBD1	CASILGQGGTEAFF
TRBV27	NA	CASTWSGSSYEQYF
TRBV10-3	TRBD2	CAISAGRGGYTDTQYF
TRBV19	NA	CASSFLQGGQFF
TRBV18	TRBD2	CASSPLAGANTGELFF
TRBV18	TRBD1	CASSPSGQGYEQYF
TRBV27	NA	CASGDSYGYTF
TRBV5-6	NA	CASSLGAREQYF
TRBV12-3/TRBV12-4	NA	CASSSGQPQHF
TRBV21-1	NA	CASSKRLTLNTGELFF
TRBV28	NA	CASSLQQGNGYTF
TRBV6-1	NA	CASSETINYGYTF
TRBV27	TRBD2	CASSPSTSGGETQYF
TRBV6-5	NA	CASSYSPGVGEAFF
TRBV5-1	NA	CASSSGGETQYF
TRBV5-6	TRBD1	CASSLGQGARGYTF
TRBV5-1	TRBD1	CASSLYRTGMTGELFF
TRBV10-3	NA	CAIRPEGQPQHF
TRBV19	TRBD1	CASSIEGQAYNEQFF
TRBV7-9	NA	CASSPGIASTSYEQYF
TRBV27	TRBD1	CASSFLPGQGYTEAFF
TRBV5-1	NA	CASSFIGQTNTGELFF
TRBV5-6	TRBD1	CASSFLSAGGQGAFF
TRBV7-2	NA	CASSFSGNTEAFF
TRBV3-1/TRBV3-2	NA	CASSQVSGRAFF
TRBV7-6	NA	CATSQEALPTGELFF
TRBV12-3/TRBV12-4	TRBD2	CASSPGGADTQYF
TRBV4-3	NA	CASSQDARGGFEQFF
TRBV28	TRBD1	CASTRTGQNQPQHF
TRBV25-1	NA	CASSEGQLMNTEAFF
TRBV19	NA	CASSVITGDYGYTF